This T cell receptor (beta chain) was recorded in a study of T cells in Graves' hyperthyroidism and ophthalmopathy. Amplified TCR beta CDR3 regions came from RNA transcripts. TCR CDR3 underwent first-round RT-PCR with the HTBI primer set. One entry per CDR3 protein results from TCRdb running MiXCR on the multiplex PCR reads. The sample yields hundreds of thousands of distinct CDR3 sequences, more than 14% seen once. V gave up 0 bases and J gave up 4 bases, with 7 bases separating them. Germline V gene sequence: CDR1 LNHNV, CDR2 YYDKDF (reference sequence). The CDR3 runs 14 residues. The specimen was blood. The gene calls are TRBV15 and TRBJ2-1, with D unclear. This TCR was recovered from a woman in her fifties or sixties with Graves' ophthalmopathy. CDR3 sequence (DNA): TGTGCCACCAGCAGAGATGTGCCATACAATGAGCAGTTCTTC. The encoded protein is CATSRDVPYNEQFF.